Listed below are T cell receptor beta chains from one sample, sequenced in a study of T cell responses to AZD1222 COVID-19 vaccine. Libraries were prepared by immunoSEQ multiplex PCR; TCRdb keeps only in-frame clonotypes and omits some of them. The sample lists some 100,000 clones; roughly 86% were seen once. Here the sequenced sample was peripheral blood, taken on day 0 of AZD1222 vaccination. The origin of the receptors is an adult in good health. CDR3s include the opening cysteine and the closing phenylalanine or tryptophan. Each record gives: clone size, J gene, V gene, D gene, CDR3 protein, CDR3 DNA. A D gene is named only where the DNA matches it firmly. Clone size is given for some rows only: seen once, a few or many times, or a class if the clone is expanded.

>.|TRBJ1-4|TRBV29-1|TRBD1
CSVEDRGQGARREKLFF
TGCAGCGTTGAAGATAGGGGACAGGGGGCTCGTCGAGAAAAACTGTTTTTT
>few|TRBJ1-1|TRBV5-6|.
CASSSGGIPEAFF
TGTGCCAGCAGCTCGGGGGGGATCCCTGAAGCTTTCTTT
>.|TRBJ2-1|TRBV9|.
CASSVEQGYNEQFF
TGTGCCAGCAGCGTGGAACAGGGCTACAATGAGCAGTTCTTC
>.|TRBJ2-5|TRBV7-2|.
CASSLGPGVGETQYF
TGTGCCAGCAGCTTAGGGCCGGGAGTGGGGGAGACCCAGTACTTC
>.|TRBJ2-7|TRBV6-6|TRBD2
CASSYSGLAGDPEQYF
TGTGCCAGCAGTTACTCCGGACTAGCGGGAGATCCCGAGCAGTACTTC
>.|TRBJ2-3|TRBV10-3|.
CAIQGEGPDTQYF
TGTGCCATCCAGGGGGAGGGACCAGATACGCAGTATTTT
>.|TRBJ2-2|TRBV29-1|.
CSVVLGGARELFF
TGCAGCGTTGTTCTGGGGGGAGCCAGGGAGCTGTTTTTT
>many|TRBJ1-1|TRBV11-2|.
CASSLEFGRMNTEAFF
TGTGCCAGCAGCTTAGAGTTCGGAAGAATGAACACTGAAGCTTTCTTT
>.|TRBJ1-4|TRBV4-1|TRBD1
CASSLTGQAEKLFF
TGCGCCAGCAGTCTGACGGGACAGGCTGAAAAACTGTTTTTT
>.|TRBJ1-1|TRBV5-1|.
CASSTGRTEAFF
TGCGCCAGCTCTACAGGGAGGACTGAAGCTTTCTTT
>many|TRBJ1-1|TRBV7-2|.
CASSLVAGVGEEAFF
TGTGCCAGCAGCTTAGTTGCCGGGGTTGGGGAAGAAGCTTTCTTT
>.|TRBJ1-5|TRBV28|.
CASRPTWGGGRFGNQPQHF
TGTGCCAGCAGACCGACGTGGGGCGGGGGGCGGTTTGGCAATCAGCCCCAGCATTTT
>.|TRBJ2-1|TRBV6-2/TRBV6-3|.
CASSSGNIDDEQFF
TGTGCCAGCAGTTCAGGGAATATCGACGATGAGCAGTTCTTC
>.|TRBJ2-3|TRBV15|TRBD1
CATSRGQGITDTQYF
TGTGCCACCAGCAGAGGACAGGGAATCACAGATACGCAGTATTTT
>.|TRBJ2-7|TRBV7-2|TRBD1
CASRKGLDRVYEQYF
TGTGCCAGCAGAAAAGGGCTGGACAGGGTATACGAGCAGTACTTC
>.|TRBJ1-6|TRBV28|.
CASSFHLNSPLHF
TGTGCCAGCAGTTTCCACTTAAATTCACCCCTCCACTTT
>.|TRBJ2-7|TRBV2|.
CASSEGWSYEQYF
TGTGCCAGCAGTGAAGGCTGGTCCTACGAGCAGTACTTC
>.|TRBJ2-1|TRBV2|.
CASSVGLSSYNEQFF
TGTGCCAGCAGTGTCGGGCTAAGCTCCTACAATGAGCAGTTCTTC
>.|TRBJ2-7|TRBV11-2|.
CASSLDGLAYEQYF
TGTGCCAGCAGCTTAGATGGGTTGGCGTACGAGCAGTACTTC
>once|TRBJ2-7|TRBV6-4|.
CASSDWGPYEQYF
TGTGCCAGCAGTGACTGGGGACCCTACGAGCAGTACTTC
>.|TRBJ2-5|TRBV5-4|TRBD2
CASSLGLAGQETQYF
TGTGCCAGCAGCTTGGGACTAGCGGGCCAAGAGACCCAGTACTTC
>.|TRBJ1-1|TRBV2|.
CASSEAGRGEAFF
TGTGCCAGCAGTGAAGCTGGCCGGGGCGAAGCTTTCTTT
>once|TRBJ1-2|TRBV7-9|TRBD1
CASSLGTGSANYGYTF
TGTGCCAGCAGCTTAGGGACAGGATCAGCTAACTATGGCTACACCTTC
>.|TRBJ2-7|TRBV7-2|TRBD1
CASSLVTGGSYEQYF
TGTGCCAGCAGCTTAGTGACAGGGGGCTCCTACGAGCAGTACTTC
>.|TRBJ2-3|TRBV6-1|TRBD1
CASSETGTGGPDTQYF
TGTGCCAGCAGTGAAACCGGGACAGGGGGTCCAGATACGCAGTATTTT
>.|TRBJ1-2|TRBV6-2/TRBV6-3|.
CASSYGLSYGYTF
TGTGCCAGCAGTTACGGACTATCCTATGGCTACACCTTC
>few|TRBJ2-3|TRBV12-3/TRBV12-4|TRBD2
CASTPSGMGTQYF
TGTGCCAGCACTCCTAGCGGGATGGGTACGCAGTATTTT
>.|TRBJ1-2|TRBV3-1/TRBV3-2|.
CASSQDAQVFGYTF
TGTGCCAGCAGCCAAGATGCTCAAGTCTTCGGCTACACCTTC